The count of the clone carrying this TCR beta chain is one. Its antigen is as yet unknown. This sample is drawn from a study of OX40 agonist ivuxolimab in advanced cancers. Study-wide context: While on treatment, patients had intravenous ivuxolimab at 0.01 to 10 mg/kg every 2 weeks. Notes on the study in general: At 0.1 to 3.0 mg/kg, clonal expansion of CD4+ and CD8+ blood T cells had occurred by week 6.

V was trimmed by 1 base and J by 4 bases, leaving 10 bases between them. Germline assignment: CDR1 SGHTA and CDR2 FQGTGA. This CDR3 spans 15 amino acids. Only in-frame clones appear in the TCRdb table, and some are missing; sequencing was by immunoSEQ multiplex PCR. The sample lists more than 70,000 clones; around 90% were seen once. The rearrangement joins TRBV7-3 to TRBJ2-2; D may be TRBD2 (5 bases). This receptor was identified in an adult with an advanced solid tumor such as melanoma, head and neck, liver or kidney cancer. This sample comprised CD4+ or CD8+ T cells sorted from blood, obtained in a trial of the OX40 agonist ivuxolimab. CDR3 DNA: TGTGCCAGCAGCTTAATTGGGAGCGGCACCGGGGAGCTGTTTTTT. This gives the protein CASSLIGSGTGELFF.